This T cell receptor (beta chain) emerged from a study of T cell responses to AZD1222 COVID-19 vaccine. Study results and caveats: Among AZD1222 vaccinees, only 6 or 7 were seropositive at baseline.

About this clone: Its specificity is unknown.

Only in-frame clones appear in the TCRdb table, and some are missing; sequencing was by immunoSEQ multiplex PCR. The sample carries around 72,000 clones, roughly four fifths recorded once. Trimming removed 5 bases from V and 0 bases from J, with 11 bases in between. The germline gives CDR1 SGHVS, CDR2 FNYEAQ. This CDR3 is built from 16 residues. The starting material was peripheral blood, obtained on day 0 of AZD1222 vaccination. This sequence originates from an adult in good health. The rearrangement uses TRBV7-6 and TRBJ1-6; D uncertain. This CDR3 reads CASSPNTSSYNSPLHF. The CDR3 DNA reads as TGTGCCAGCAGCCCTAACACGAGCTCCTATAATTCACCCCTCCACTTT.